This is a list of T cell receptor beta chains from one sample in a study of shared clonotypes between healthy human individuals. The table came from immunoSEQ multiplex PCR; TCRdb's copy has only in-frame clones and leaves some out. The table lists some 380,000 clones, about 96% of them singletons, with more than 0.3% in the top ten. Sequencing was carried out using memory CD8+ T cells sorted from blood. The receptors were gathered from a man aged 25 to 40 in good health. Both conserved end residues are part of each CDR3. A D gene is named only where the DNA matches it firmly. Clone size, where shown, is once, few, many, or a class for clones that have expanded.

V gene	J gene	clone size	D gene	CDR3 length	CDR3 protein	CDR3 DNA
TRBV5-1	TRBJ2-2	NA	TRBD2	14	CASSVGLVTGELFF	TGCGCCAGCAGCGTAGGACTAGTCACCGGGGAGCTGTTTTTT
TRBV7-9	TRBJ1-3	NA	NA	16	CASSLADTFSGNTIYF	TGTGCCAGCAGCTTAGCTGACACTTTCTCTGGAAACACCATATATTTT
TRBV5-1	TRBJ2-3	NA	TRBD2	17	CASSPRSSGRSGDTQYF	TGCGCCAGCAGCCCACGATCTAGCGGGAGATCTGGAGATACGCAGTATTTT
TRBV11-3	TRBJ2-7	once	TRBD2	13	CASSLDGTSEQYF	TGTGCCAGCAGCTTAGACGGGACTAGCGAGCAGTACTTC
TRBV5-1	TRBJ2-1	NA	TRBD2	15	CASSRSGGTHNEQFF	TGCGCCAGCAGCCGAAGCGGGGGGACCCACAATGAGCAGTTCTTC
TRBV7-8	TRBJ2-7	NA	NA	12	CASSFASSEQYF	TGTGCCAGCAGCTTCGCTTCTTCCGAGCAGTACTTC
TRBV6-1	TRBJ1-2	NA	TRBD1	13	CASGRDRASGYTF	TGTGCCAGCGGCCGGGACAGGGCCTCCGGCTACACCTTC
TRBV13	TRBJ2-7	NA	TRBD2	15	CASSYSGRAGGEQYF	TGTGCCAGCAGCTATAGCGGGAGGGCAGGGGGAGAGCAGTACTTC
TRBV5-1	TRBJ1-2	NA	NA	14	CASSLEQLNYGYTF	TGCGCCAGCAGCTTGGAACAGCTGAACTATGGCTACACCTTC
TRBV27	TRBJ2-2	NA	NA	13	CASSLSGPGELFF	TGTGCCAGCAGTTTATCAGGGCCCGGGGAGCTGTTTTTT
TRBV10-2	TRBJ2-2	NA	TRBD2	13	CASSERETGELFF	TGCGCCAGCAGCGAGCGGGAGACCGGGGAGCTGTTTTTT
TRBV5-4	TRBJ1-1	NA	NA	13	CASSEQLNTEAFF	TGTGCCAGCAGCGAGCAGTTGAACACTGAAGCTTTCTTT
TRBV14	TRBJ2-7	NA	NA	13	CASSRQRSYEQYF	TGTGCCAGCAGTCGCCAGCGTTCGTACGAGCAGTACTTC
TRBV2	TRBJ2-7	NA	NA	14	CASKQGRGSYEQYF	TGTGCCAGCAAACAGGGTCGCGGGAGCTACGAGCAGTACTTC
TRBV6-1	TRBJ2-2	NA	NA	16	CASSERGGLTTGELFF	TGTGCCAGCAGTGAAAGGGGTGGGTTGACCACCGGGGAGCTGTTTTTT
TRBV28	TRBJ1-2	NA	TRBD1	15	CASTTTPGQNYGYTF	TGTGCCAGCACCACGACCCCGGGACAGAACTATGGCTACACCTTC
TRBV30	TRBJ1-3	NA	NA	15	CAWSVGVLSGNTIYF	TGTGCCTGGAGTGTGGGGGTCCTCTCTGGAAACACCATATATTTT